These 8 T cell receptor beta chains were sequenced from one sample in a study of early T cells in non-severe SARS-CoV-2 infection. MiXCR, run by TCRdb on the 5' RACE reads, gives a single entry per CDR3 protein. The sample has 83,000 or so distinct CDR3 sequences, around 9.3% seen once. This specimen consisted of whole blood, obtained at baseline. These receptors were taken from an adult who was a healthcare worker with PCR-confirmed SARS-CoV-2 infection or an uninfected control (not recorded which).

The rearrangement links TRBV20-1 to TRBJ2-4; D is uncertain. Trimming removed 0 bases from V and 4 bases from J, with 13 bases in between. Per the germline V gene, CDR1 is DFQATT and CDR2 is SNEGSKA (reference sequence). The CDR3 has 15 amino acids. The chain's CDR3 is CSARDSGPSKNIQYF. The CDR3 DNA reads TGCAGTGCTAGAGATTCCGGACCCTCAAAAAACATTCAGTACTTC.

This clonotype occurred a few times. CDR3 in DNA: TGCGCCAGCAGCTTGGATTCTAGCGGCTCCACAGATACGCAGTATTTT. As protein: CASSLDSSGSTDTQYF. V and J are TRBV5-1 and TRBJ2-3, with 7 bases that match TRBD2. There are 16 residues in the CDR3. Germline-derived CDR1 and CDR2 are SGHRS and YFSETQ. Trimming removed 0 bases from V and 2 bases from J; junction bases left unmatched: 6. The full variable domain, completed using reference TRBV5-1 and TRBJ2-3, is KAGVTQTPRYLIKTRGQQVTLSCSPISGHRSVSWYQQTPGQGLQFLFEYFSETQRNKGNFPGRFSGRQFSNSRSEMNVSTLELGDSALYLCASSLDSSGSTDTQYFGPGTRLTVL.

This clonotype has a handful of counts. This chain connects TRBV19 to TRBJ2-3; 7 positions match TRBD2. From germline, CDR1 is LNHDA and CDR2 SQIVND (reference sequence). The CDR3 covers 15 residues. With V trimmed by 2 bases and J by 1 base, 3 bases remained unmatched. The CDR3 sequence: CASSILAAGTDTQYF. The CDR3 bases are TGTGCCAGTAGTATACTAGCGGCAGGCACAGATACGCAGTATTTT.

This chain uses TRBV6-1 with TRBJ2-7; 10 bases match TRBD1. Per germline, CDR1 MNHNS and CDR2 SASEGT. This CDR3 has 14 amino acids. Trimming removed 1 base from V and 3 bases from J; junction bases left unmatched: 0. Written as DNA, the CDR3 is TGTGCCAGCAGTGAAGGGACAGGGGGCTACGAGCAGTACTTC. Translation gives CASSEGTGGYEQYF.

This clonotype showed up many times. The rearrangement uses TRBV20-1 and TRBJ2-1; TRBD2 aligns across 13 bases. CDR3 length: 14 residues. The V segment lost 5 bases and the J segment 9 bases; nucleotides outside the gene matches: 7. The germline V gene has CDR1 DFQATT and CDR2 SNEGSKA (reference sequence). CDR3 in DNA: TGCAGTGCTCCCGGGACTAGCGGGATCGGTGAGCAGTTCTTC. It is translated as CSAPGTSGIGEQFF.

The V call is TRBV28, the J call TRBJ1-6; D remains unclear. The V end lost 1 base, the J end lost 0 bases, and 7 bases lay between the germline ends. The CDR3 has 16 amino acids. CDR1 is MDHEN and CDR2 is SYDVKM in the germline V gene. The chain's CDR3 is CASSLFTSSYNSPLHF. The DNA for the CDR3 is TGTGCCAGCAGTTTATTCACTAGCTCCTATAATTCACCCCTCCACTTT.

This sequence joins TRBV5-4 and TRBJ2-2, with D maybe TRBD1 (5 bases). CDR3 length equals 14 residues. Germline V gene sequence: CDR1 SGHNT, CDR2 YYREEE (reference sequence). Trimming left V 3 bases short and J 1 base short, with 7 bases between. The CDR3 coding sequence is TGTGCCAGCAGCTCCGGACAGAACACCGGGGAGCTGTTTTTT. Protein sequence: CASSSGQNTGELFF.

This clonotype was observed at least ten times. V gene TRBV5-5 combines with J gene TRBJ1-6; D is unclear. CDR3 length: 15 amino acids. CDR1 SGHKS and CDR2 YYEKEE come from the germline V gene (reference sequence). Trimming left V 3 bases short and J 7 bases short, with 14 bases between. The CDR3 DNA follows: TGTGCCAGCAGCTCAGGACCCGAGGGAAATTCACCCCTCCACTTT. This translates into CASSSGPEGNSPLHF.